Listed here is a single TCR beta chain. This clone's antigen is unknown. The CDR3 carries no conserved terminal phenylalanine or tryptophan, so it likely arises from a read error. The sample is drawn from a study of blood T cells in healthy people across ages (dated by TCRdb to between 2015 and 2017). At the level of the whole study: In model experiments, roughly one uniquely barcoded TCR beta cDNA molecule per two T cells was captured by template switching. The donors were split into four age groups: young (average around 15 years), middle-aged (over 35), aged (around 67) and long-lived (about 74). The study measured age-related changes in TCR beta repertoire diversity using deep sequencing normalized with unique cDNA molecular identifiers. For two donors (one aged 18 to 30 and one aged 80 or older), the study analyzed two additional independent replicas of 1 million unique cDNA reads from the same blood draw. Summary of the overall study and its limitations: Estimates of total diversity based on one million sequenced T cells were considered lower bounds and underestimates. Because donor CMV infection status was unknown, age-related changes in expanded clonotypes were potentially confounded. Compared with the aged group, the long-lived group had more naive CD4+ T cells, fewer expanded clones and increased TCR diversity, a pattern suggesting age selection. As age increased, observed TCR beta diversity per million T cells dropped in a roughly linear way, and a significant reduction was already evident by age 40. The percentage of naive T cells measured by flow cytometry correlated strongly with observed TCR beta diversity. Because profiling used bulk unsorted PBMCs, naive and antigen-experienced compartments could not be compared conclusively.

Ends included, the CDR3 has 13 residues. The only DNA kept is the CDR3, 39 bases in frame from the first base. V loses 0 bases of germline sequence and J loses 5 bases, and the interval between the two ends is 7 bases. The germline V gene gives CDR1 as LGHNA and CDR2 as YSLEER. Donors were a few dozen systemically healthy Caucasian individuals from Russia aged roughly 6 to 90 years. Each donor gave about 9.2 milliliters of peripheral blood, drawn into EDTA-treated Vacutainer tubes. Ficoll-Paque density-gradient centrifugation was used to isolate PBMCs, with at least 6 million per sample. Total RNA was extracted from PBMCs with Trizol reagent, with at least 6 micrograms obtained per sample. Naive CD45RAhigh/CD27high T cell percentages were measured by flow cytometry on a PBMC aliquot from every donor. Libraries were built with 5' RACE. Instrument used: Illumina HiSeq 2500. A second about 7 to 12 cycle PCR used a sample-barcoded 5' primer and a J-beta primer mix. A template-switch 5' adaptor carrying 12 random nucleotides introduced a unique molecular identifier onto each TCR beta cDNA molecule. Each sample yielded at least 3 million CDR3-containing paired-end reads. First-strand cDNA synthesis was performed from all RNA using the Mint cDNA synthesis kit, with priming by a TRBC-specific oligonucleotide. Following uracil-DNA glycosylase treatment, all cDNA underwent a first 18-cycle PCR with the universal primers M1SS and BC2_uni_R. The paper's processing steps were these. Normalization of each sample was performed by random selection of 1 million high-quality reads, each carrying a distinct molecular identifier. Instead of being binned into consensus sequences, reads with shared molecular identifiers were discarded. MiTCR, with a Q25 quality threshold and the strictest error-elimination algorithm, was used for CDR3 identification, clonotype clustering and error correction. A nonparametric unseen species model with Euler transformation was used to estimate a lower bound on total TCR beta diversity. TCRdb reworked the public reads: Q25 trimming with fastp, MiXCR clone assembly, productive beta chains retained. Rows matching on CDR3 protein sequence are summarized as one entry with the most common DNA and genes. The V and J calls follow TCRdb's processing rather than the paper's. The sample records about 720,000 distinct CDR3 sequences, around 25% of which are singletons. The ten largest clones add up to roughly 3.5% of the sample.

This sample was shared with a second study, whose subject was T cells of mothers and their children. Per the second study: The donors were nine systemically healthy Caucasian individuals, made up of three mothers and their six children. cDNA synthesis consumed the entire amount of extracted RNA, loaded at around 1.5 ug RNA in each 15 ul reaction. In the second PCR, sample barcodes and 2-4 random nucleotides were introduced via the M1S primer. Over 9 million TCR beta CDR3 reads came from each mother, compared with approximately 3.1 million reads from each child. TCR recombination output is similarly shaped by thymic selection in related and unrelated pairs, with a minor effect exerted by inherited differences. Normalized repertoire overlap was always found to be slightly, but never significantly, higher in related mother-child pairs than in unrelated mother-child pairs. With a sensitivity of about 100 clones per million clonotypes, no persistent microchimeric T cell clones were detected. To look for features that set related mother-child pairs apart from unrelated individuals, the researchers ran deep NGS to compare the TCR beta repertoires of mothers and children. On average, the children were about 10 +/- 4 years old, while the mothers were about 38 +/- 4 years old. After adapters were ligated using NEBNext reagents, the libraries underwent 100+100 nt paired-end sequencing on an Illumina HiSeq 2000. To prevent cross-contamination, the mother and child libraries were prepared a month apart and were sequenced in separate runs. Each donor had between about 450,000 and 2,300,000 distinct TCR beta clonotypes identified. Naive TCR beta clonotypes were estimated from low-frequency clonotypes matched to each donor's FACS-determined naive share, without sorting.

This receptor chain uses TRBV4-3 and TRBJ2-5; no D gene can be assigned with confidence. This clonotype originated in a boy aged 5-17 years in good health. Sample: blood. The CDR3: CASSQDPRETQYL. The bases are TGCGCCAGCAGCCAAGATCCCCGGGAGACCCAGTACCTC.